This T cell receptor beta chain was recorded in a study of siplizumab effects on memory and regulatory T cells. General study findings and limits: A minor fraction of alloreactive clones, and no more, mapped to unstimulated subsets. Greater diversity than memory cells seemed evident in naive T cells, which also appeared to be major alloresponse contributors. The study found that mappable alloreactive CD4+ clones averaged 68.8% Treg-derived with siplizumab and over 25% in controls.

Concerning this clone: Antigen: not known.

Assay used: immunoSEQ multiplex PCR; TCRdb lists only in-frame clones, some missing. Altogether some 100,000 clones are present, more than 95% being singletons, with the ten largest covering around 0.029%. There are 15 residues in the CDR3. With V trimmed by 7 bases and J by 4 bases, 9 bases remained unmatched. The germline V gene encodes CDR1 LNHDA and CDR2 SQIVND (reference sequence). The rearrangement uses TRBV19 and TRBJ1-5; 8 nucleotides line up with TRBD1. Source material: naive CD4+ T cells sorted from blood. The TCR comes from a human donor in good health. CDR3 protein: CASTAGQGLNQPQHF. The DNA for the CDR3 is TGTGCCAGTACTGCCGGACAGGGATTAAATCAGCCCCAGCATTTT. The full variable domain, its missing parts supplied by reference TRBV19 and TRBJ1-5, is DGGITQSPKYLFRKEGQNVTLSCEQNLNHDAMYWYRQDPGQGLRLIYYSQIVNDFQKGDIAEGYSVSREKKESFPLTVTSAQKNPTAFYLCASTAGQGLNQPQHFGDGTRLSIL.